The rows below give T cell receptor beta chains drawn from one sample of a study of blood T cells in healthy people across ages. TCRdb re-called the 5' RACE reads with MiXCR, one entry per CDR3 protein. The table has approximately 1,700,000 distinct CDR3 sequences, approximately 39% seen once; the top ten hold 23%. Sequenced material: blood. The receptors derive from a human donor in good health. CDR3s include the opening cysteine and the closing phenylalanine or tryptophan. The D gene is left open where the match is weak.

v_gene,j_gene,len,d_gene,CDR3aa
TRBV12-3/TRBV12-4,TRBJ1-2,15,TRBD1,CASSLATRTGVGYTF
TRBV12-3/TRBV12-4,TRBJ2-5,15,NA,CASSPAGVFQETQYF
TRBV7-6,TRBJ2-3,15,TRBD2,CARPGGDLRTDTQYF
TRBV10-3,TRBJ2-7,14,NA,CAITGGPQEYEQYF
TRBV6-6,NA,15,NA,CASSEVEGAVYEQYF
TRBV25-1,TRBJ2-2,15,NA,CASSEYFSGTGELFF
TRBV5-1,TRBJ1-2,13,NA,CASRLPQDHGYTF
TRBV24-1,TRBJ2-1,14,TRBD1,CATSQGQGVDEQFF
TRBV6-1,TRBJ2-7,13,TRBD1,CASTPDRVGEQYF
TRBV29-1,TRBJ2-7,14,NA,CSVEVRGPPYEQYF
TRBV9,TRBJ2-5,15,NA,CASSVVGRSQETQYF
TRBV28,TRBJ2-5,17,TRBD1,CASSPSSGQTYQETQYF
TRBV20-1,TRBJ1-1,13,NA,CSAPRPADTEAFF
TRBV20-1,TRBJ2-5,13,NA,CSARKDVQETQYF
TRBV29-1,TRBJ2-7,14,TRBD1,CSVLTGGNVGEQYF
TRBV21-1,TRBJ2-7,16,NA,CASSKGGGRLSYEQYF
TRBV4-3,TRBJ2-1,16,TRBD2,CASSQDLTGGYNEQFF
TRBV4-3,TRBJ1-1,16,TRBD1,CASSQDPGTGNTEAFF
TRBV20-1,TRBJ1-2,14,NA,CSAKDSNRDHGYTF
TRBV29-1,TRBJ1-2,12,TRBD1,CSAEGTDYGYTF
TRBV7-8,TRBJ2-5,14,TRBD2,CASREGRSGETQYF
TRBV7-8,TRBJ1-6,16,NA,CASSSPRDISNSPLHF
TRBV20-1,TRBJ2-3,14,TRBD1,CSAHGQGQKDTQYF
TRBV12-3/TRBV12-4,TRBJ1-5,14,NA,CASSPRGEGQPQHF
TRBV4-2,TRBJ1-1,12,NA,CASSQFDTEAFF
TRBV3-1,TRBJ2-3,12,NA,CVSSQDYSKQYF
TRBV11-2,TRBJ2-3,17,TRBD2,CASSFGFSGLATDTQYF
TRBV20-1,TRBJ1-2,11,TRBD1,CSAGQGASYTF
TRBV15,TRBJ1-5,13,NA,CATSRDPGQPQHF
TRBV20-1,TRBJ1-1,9,NA,CSARAEAFF
TRBV15,TRBJ2-5,13,NA,CATSRRTEETQYF
TRBV13,TRBJ2-3,19,NA,CASSLGLIPTTRSTDTQYF
TRBV7-2,TRBJ2-7,9,NA,CASGGEQYF
TRBV29-1,TRBJ2-1,11,NA,CSTPSYNEQFF
TRBV13,TRBJ2-3,16,TRBD1,CASSLDPGQGSDTQYF
TRBV29-1,TRBJ1-2,12,NA,CSVEITDYGYTF
TRBV28,TRBJ2-5,13,NA,CASSFFREETQYF
TRBV5-1,TRBJ2-7,14,NA,CTSSLLQTSYEQYF
TRBV4-1,TRBJ1-5,15,TRBD1,CASSQDYRGRQPQHF
TRBV4-1,TRBJ2-2,16,NA,CASNPTASYLAGELFF
TRBV7-9,TRBJ1-1,14,NA,CASSLSSRGTEAFF
TRBV7-2,TRBJ1-2,15,NA,CASSGSVGIPYGYTF
TRBV7-9,TRBJ2-1,17,TRBD2,CASSSIKERGERNEQFF
TRBV11-2,TRBJ2-1,15,TRBD2,CASSQRAGDNNEQFF
TRBV12-3/TRBV12-4,TRBJ2-1,14,NA,CASSWSDRYNEQFF
TRBV6-5,TRBJ1-2,13,NA,CASTREGLEGYTF
TRBV6-2/TRBV6-3,TRBJ2-7,14,NA,CASSYGGAAAEQYF
TRBV7-6,TRBJ2-2,19,TRBD1,CASRPVPGQEYDDTGELFF
TRBV2,TRBJ2-1,14,NA,CASGKTSYWNEQFF
TRBV4-1,TRBJ2-7,14,TRBD1,CASRPTTGDYEQYF
TRBV29-1,TRBJ1-2,14,TRBD1,CSVENLQGGYGHTF
TRBV4-3,TRBJ1-5,14,NA,CASSQDPGPQPQHF
TRBV27,TRBJ2-3,16,NA,CASSLFRSGSTDTQYF
TRBV4-3,TRBJ1-1,15,NA,CASSQQAWPRTEAFF
TRBV7-2,TRBJ1-1,15,NA,CASSSDSGLNTEAFF
TRBV6-5,TRBJ2-7,12,NA,CASSKGFVEQYF
TRBV10-3,TRBJ1-2,12,NA,CATHREAYGYTF